In this sample, the clone carrying this T cell receptor beta chain turned up once. The data derive from a study of blood T cell repertoires in COVID-19. About the research overall: Material from acute and convalescent COVID-19 was sourced from the United States, Italy and Spain.

TCRdb keeps only in-frame clones here, not all; method: immunoSEQ multiplex PCR. The sample carries under 300,000 clones, 86% recorded once. The TCR was taken from a woman between 25 and 40 years old with COVID-19, enrolled during active disease. The sample comprised peripheral blood.

Here the CDR3 DNA reads TGTGCCAGCTCACCAGAAGACGGGGTCTCCTACGAGCAGTACTTC. Its translation is CASSPEDGVSYEQYF. The genes are TRBV18 and TRBJ2-7; D might be TRBD2 (5 bases). Germline lookup yields CDR1 KGHSH and CDR2 LQKENI. The CDR3 consists of 15 residues. With 2 bases removed from V and 0 bases from J, the gap between germline ends came to 11 bases.